The rows below give T cell receptor beta chains drawn from one sample of a study of post-analysis software for immune sequencing data. TCRdb itself ran the PCR reads through MiXCR, one entry per CDR3 protein. The data hold a few hundred thousand distinct CDR3 sequences, with less than 40% observed a single time. The sequencing sample was made of blood. The origin of the receptors is a girl aged 5-17 years with multiple sclerosis. The CDR3 runs from the conserved cysteine through the conserved F or W. Fields, in order: D gene, J gene, V gene, clone size, CDR3 protein, CDR3 DNA. The D gene is left open where the match is weak. Some rows mark clone size as missing; the rest say once, few, many or name a class of expanded clone.

TRBD2,TRBJ2-5,TRBV28,few,CASTLGLPGTSGGAQETQYF,TGTGCCAGCACCCTGGGCCTCCCCGGGACTAGCGGGGGCGCGCAAGAGACCCAGTACTTC
NA,TRBJ1-5,TRBV6-2/TRBV6-3,few,CASSYSGSRSNQPQHF,TGTGCCAGCAGTTACTCAGGCAGTCGGAGCAATCAGCCCCAGCATTTT
NA,TRBJ1-1,TRBV12-3/TRBV12-4,NA,CASSLEGQEAFF,TGTGCCAGCAGTTTAGAGGGACAAGAAGCTTTCTTT
NA,TRBJ2-7,TRBV5-1,NA,CTSSLGDAGAEQYF,TGCACCAGCAGCTTGGGCGATGCAGGGGCGGAGCAGTACTTC
NA,TRBJ2-3,TRBV25-1,NA,CASTPRENTDTQYF,TGTGCCAGCACCCCGCGGGAAAACACAGATACGCAGTATTTT
NA,TRBJ2-1,TRBV4-1,NA,CASATGHTLFF,TGCGCCAGCGCAACGGGACACACTCTGTTCTTC
NA,TRBJ1-2,TRBV12-3/TRBV12-4,NA,CASSFGGTGNTF,TGTGCCAGCAGTTTTGGCGGGACTGGCAACACCTTC
NA,TRBJ2-5,TRBV20-1,NA,CSAPTRIGETQYF,TGCAGTGCGCCGACTAGGATAGGTGAGACCCAGTACTTC
TRBD1,TRBJ2-7,TRBV29-1,NA,CSVTSKGTGGPYEQYF,TGCAGCGTGACCAGCAAGGGGACAGGGGGCCCCTACGAGCAGTACTTC
NA,TRBJ1-1,TRBV5-1,NA,CASSLAQGPMNTEAFF,TGCGCCAGCAGCTTGGCACAGGGACCCATGAACACTGAAGCTTTCTTT
NA,TRBJ1-2,TRBV10-3,many,CAISEGGNYGYTF,TGTGCCATCAGTGAGGGGGGTAACTATGGCTACACCTTC
NA,TRBJ2-3,TRBV10-3,NA,CAISESRGGGSTDTQYF,TGTGCCATCAGTGAGTCCAGGGGTGGAGGGAGCACAGATACGCAGTATTTT
NA,TRBJ1-6,TRBV6-5,few,CASSYGSSGIISPLHF,TGTGCCAGCAGTTACGGTTCAAGTGGAATCATTTCACCCCTCCACTTT
NA,TRBJ1-5,TRBV30,NA,CAWSVKNQPQHF,TGTGCCTGGAGTGTAAAGAATCAGCCCCAGCATTTT
NA,TRBJ2-7,TRBV15,NA,CATSRDGDGLYEQYF,TGTGCCACCAGCAGAGATGGGGACGGGCTCTACGAGCAGTACTTC
TRBD1,TRBJ1-5,TRBV6-5,many,CASSYAGTGGGYSNQPQHF,TGTGCCAGCAGTTATGCCGGGACAGGGGGTGGTTATAGCAATCAGCCCCAGCATTTT
TRBD1,TRBJ2-1,TRBV6-1,few,CASSFRGQGYNEQFF,TGTGCCAGCAGTTTTAGGGGACAGGGGTACAATGAGCAGTTCTTC
NA,TRBJ1-1,TRBV6-2/TRBV6-3,many,CASSDDSRQRAFF,TGTGCCAGCAGTGACGACAGTCGGCAGAGAGCTTTCTTT
TRBD2,TRBJ2-5,TRBV12-5,few,CASGLAETSGAPGTQYF,TGTGCTAGTGGGCTTGCGGAGACTAGCGGGGCTCCAGGGACCCAGTACTTC
NA,TRBJ1-2,TRBV3-1,NA,CASSQEDRNYGYTF,TGTGCCAGCAGCCAAGAAGACAGAAACTATGGCTACACCTTC
NA,TRBJ2-1,TRBV12-3/TRBV12-4,once,CASSPGAARGFF,TGTGCCAGCAGCCCGGGGGCGGCCAGGGGGTTCTTC
NA,TRBJ1-2,TRBV20-1,NA,CSARVTDGYTF,TGCAGTGCTAGAGTGACGGATGGCTACACCTTC
NA,TRBJ1-2,TRBV7-9,few,CASSSFWDGDYGYTF,TGTGCCAGCAGCTCGTTCTGGGACGGGGACTATGGCTACACCTTC
NA,TRBJ1-4,TRBV5-1,NA,CASSRAATNEKLFF,TGCGCCAGCAGTCGAGCTGCAACTAATGAAAAACTGTTTTTT
TRBD1,TRBJ2-3,TRBV13,NA,CASSLGMSGGEGDTQYF,TGTGCCAGCAGCTTAGGGATGTCAGGGGGCGAAGGAGATACGCAGTATTTT
NA,TRBJ2-7,TRBV29-1,few,CSVGGGTPSYEQYF,TGCAGCGTTGGAGGAGGGACTCCCTCCTACGAGCAGTACTTC